Given below is one T cell receptor beta chain in context. The sample originates from a study of CD8+CD57+ T cells in acquired aplastic anemia. The ends lost 4 bases at V and 10 bases at J; junction bases unmatched: 11. The germline gives CDR1 SEHNR, CDR2 FQNEAQ (reference sequence). This CDR3 comprises 14 residues. TCR beta VDJ and CDR3 profiles were obtained from a genomic DNA template. TCRdb ran MiXCR on the reads and lists one entry per CDR3 protein. The data hold about 400,000 distinct CDR3 sequences, with under 80% observed a single time. Sample: sorted CD4+, CD8+, or CD8+CD57+ T cells (not recorded which) from PBMCs. The source of this sequence is a human donor in good health, serving as a control. The genes are TRBV7-9 and TRBJ1-1, with 8 positions matching TRBD1. The CDR3 bases are TGTGCCAGCAGCTCAAGTGGACAGGGCCCCGGAGCTTTCTTT. Protein product: CASSSSGQGPGAFF.